This passage covers 21 T cell receptor beta chains from one sample sequenced in a study of cytomegalovirus exposure and HLA in healthy donors. A multiplex PCR was run with 60 Vbeta primers and 13 Jbeta primers. Measured with immunoSEQ multiplex PCR; TCRdb has only the in-frame clones, and not every one. In the table there are some 200,000 clones, roughly 80% of which are singletons. Sequencing used PBMCs. Receptors were obtained from a man aged 40-49 years in good health and CMV-seropositive.

The gene calls are TRBV5-6 and TRBJ2-7, with TRBD1 identical over 7 bases. The V segment lost 3 bases and the J segment 6 bases; nucleotides outside the gene matches: 6. The CDR3 length is 13 residues. CDR1 SGHDT and CDR2 YYEEEE come from the germline V gene. This CDR3 is CASSSTGFGEQYF. The DNA for the CDR3 is TGTGCCAGCAGCTCGACAGGGTTCGGCGAGCAGTACTTC.

The V call is TRBV7-9, the J call TRBJ2-7; TRBD1 matches at 10 bases. This CDR3 is built from 15 residues. Germline CDR1 is SEHNR and CDR2 is FQNEAQ (reference sequence). Trimming at V came to 1 base and at J to 7 bases, leaving 7 bases not matched to a gene. The CDR3, as DNA: TGTGCCAGCAGCTTAGAGGGACAGGGGATTGAAGAGCAGTACTTC. Its translation is CASSLEGQGIEEQYF.

V usage is TRBV4-3 and J usage is TRBJ2-7; D unresolved. CDR3 length: 15 amino acids. The germline V and J ends were trimmed by 0 bases and 4 bases, with 13 bases remaining between them. Looked up from germline, CDR1 is LGHNA and CDR2 is YSLEER. CDR3 loop: CASSQDSAPGYEQYF. The CDR3 bases are TGCGCCAGCAGCCAAGATTCTGCCCCCGGGTACGAGCAGTACTTC.

The chain links TRBV4-3 to TRBJ2-7, with 9 bases fitting TRBD2. The CDR3 loop spans 17 amino acids. Germline V lookup: CDR1 LGHNA, CDR2 YSLEER. V trimming: 1 base; J trimming: 4 bases; junction bases outside the gene matches: 11. CDR3 coding DNA: TGCGCCAGCAGCCAAGTTGGTAGCGGGGGAACTTTTTACGAGCAGTACTTC. Translated, it gives CASSQVGSGGTFYEQYF.

CDR3 bases: TGTGCCAGCAGCTGGACAGGATCATCCTATGGCTACACCTTC. Protein sequence: CASSWTGSSYGYTF. The V and J genes are TRBV5-4 and TRBJ1-2; 7 nucleotides agree with TRBD1. V trimming: 3 bases; J trimming: 4 bases; junction bases outside the gene matches: 6. Germline V lookup: CDR1 SGHNT, CDR2 YYREEE (reference sequence). CDR3 size: 14 residues.

CDR3: CASIGSGGSYEQYF. The CDR3 bases are TGTGCCAGCATCGGAAGCGGGGGATCCTACGAGCAGTACTTC. J is TRBJ2-7 and V is TRBV28; 8 bases agree with TRBD2. With 7 bases clipped from V and 1 base from J, the junction kept 6 bases outside the gene matches. CDR1 and CDR2 from the germline V gene are MDHEN and SYDVKM. The CDR3 is 14 amino acids.

The rearrangement joins TRBV5-1 to TRBJ1-4, with D perhaps matching TRBD1 (5 bases). CDR3 size: 16 residues. V shed 2 bases and J shed 5 bases, with 16 bases lying between them. The germline V gene encodes CDR1 SGHRS and CDR2 YFSETQ. CDR3 DNA sequence: TGCGCCAGCAGCTTAATCCTCGCAGGGAACAATGAAAAACTGTTTTTT. It translates to CASSLILAGNNEKLFF.

This chain links TRBV4-3 with TRBJ1-2, with D perhaps TRBD1 (6 bases). Germline V gene lookup returns CDR1 LGHNA and CDR2 YSLEER. With 3 bases removed from V and 6 bases from J, the gap between germline ends came to 17 bases. The CDR3 has 15 residues. The CDR3 DNA reads TGCGCCAGCAGCCAGGATCCCGGGGGGCTCAATGGCTACACCTTC. This translates into CASSQDPGGLNGYTF.

This clone has only one observation. The rearrangement joins TRBV28 to TRBJ2-3; D is unresolved. The CDR3 spans 13 residues. V lost 1 base and J 6 bases, leaving 8 bases between the germline ends. In germline, CDR1 is MDHEN, CDR2 SYDVKM. The CDR3 reads CASSLFPPDTQYF. In DNA, the CDR3 is TGTGCCAGCAGTTTATTCCCCCCGGATACGCAGTATTTT.

J is TRBJ2-5 and V is TRBV5-6, with D possibly TRBD1 on 5 matching bases. The germline V and J ends were trimmed by 6 bases and 3 bases, with 12 bases remaining between them. Germline V gene sequence: CDR1 SGHDT, CDR2 YYEEEE. CDR3 size: 13 residues. CDR3 sequence (DNA): TGTGCCAGCAACCTGATAGGGGAAGAGACCCAGTACTTC. Translated, it gives CASNLIGEETQYF.

This chain connects TRBV2 to TRBJ1-6; no reliable D call. V shed 9 bases and J shed 3 bases, with 18 bases lying between them. CDR3 size: 16 residues. Germline V gene sequence: CDR1 SNHLY, CDR2 FYNNEI. CDR3 nucleotides: TGTGCCAGGGGAGAGAGTGACTCGGGCTATAATTCACCCCTCCACTTT. Amino acids: CARGESDSGYNSPLHF.

The chain uses TRBV11-2 and TRBJ2-3; the D gene is possibly TRBD2 (6 bases). The CDR3 totals 13 residues. The V end was cut by 6 bases, the J end by 7 bases, with 14 bases between. Germline CDR1 is SGHAT and CDR2 is FQNNGV. For the CDR3, the DNA is TGTGCCAGCAGGTCCTGGGACTGGAATACGCAGTATTTT. Residues: CASRSWDWNTQYF.

The chain joins TRBV21-1 to TRBJ2-7; the D segment call TRBD1 is taken from the table without a DNA check. TRBV21-1 is a pseudogene. The CDR3 is 15 residues long. The CDR3, as DNA: TGTGCCAGCAGCAAACCCCAGGGGGCCTCCTACGAGCAGTACTTC. Translation: CASSKPQGASYEQYF.

The rearrangement links TRBV29-1 to TRBJ2-3; 9 bases align to TRBD2. V lost 2 bases to trimming and J lost 2 bases; unmatched junction nucleotides: 5. CDR3 length equals 15 residues. The germline V gene encodes CDR1 SQVTM and CDR2 ANQGSEA. This CDR3 is CSVERASGVTDTQYF. CDR3 DNA sequence: TGCAGCGTTGAACGGGCTAGCGGGGTCACAGATACGCAGTATTTT.

J is TRBJ2-2 and V is TRBV6-1, with TRBD1 matching 10 bases. Trimming took 6 bases from V and 5 from J; bases not matched to a gene: 3. Germline lookup yields CDR1 MNHNS and CDR2 SASEGT. The CDR3 covers 14 residues. DNA for the CDR3: TGTGCCAGCAGGGACAGGGGGATGACCGGGGAGCTGTTTTTT. Translating gives CASRDRGMTGELFF.

This rearrangement joins TRBV18 to TRBJ2-5; 8 nucleotides agree with TRBD1. The CDR3 is 15 residues long. In germline, CDR1 is KGHSH, CDR2 LQKENI. V shed 0 bases, J shed 5 bases, and the junction held 5 bases outside the gene matches. Written as DNA, the CDR3 is TGTGCCAGCTCACCACCAACAGGGGGTCGGGAGACCCAGTACTTC. It codes for CASSPPTGGRETQYF.

This chain uses TRBV7-2 with TRBJ1-4; D might be TRBD1 (6 bases). The CDR3 contains 15 residues. The germline V gene encodes CDR1 SGHTA and CDR2 FQGNSA. Trimming removed 0 bases from V and 7 bases from J, with 12 bases in between. The CDR3 sequence: CASSLAQGSFEKLFF. DNA of the CDR3: TGTGCCAGCAGCTTAGCGCAGGGGAGCTTTGAAAAACTGTTTTTT.

The chain couples TRBV7-6 to TRBJ2-2, with 14 bases identical to TRBD2. The CDR3 spans 21 residues. V dropped 5 bases and J dropped 1; count of bases not matched to a gene: 15. Germline-derived CDR1 and CDR2 are SGHVS and FNYEAQ. This chain's CDR3 is CASSQDGAGTSGGRNTGELFF. The CDR3 coding sequence is TGTGCCAGCAGCCAAGACGGTGCCGGGACTAGCGGGGGTAGGAACACCGGGGAGCTGTTTTTT.

The V gene is TRBV5-1, the J gene TRBJ1-2; 10 positions agree with TRBD1. The CDR3 is 16 amino acids. In germline, CDR1 is SGHRS, CDR2 YFSETQ. Trimming took 7 bases from V and 0 from J; bases not matched to a gene: 9. The CDR3 loop is CASGRQGAKANYGYTF. The DNA for the CDR3 is TGCGCCAGCGGTAGACAGGGGGCGAAAGCTAACTATGGCTACACCTTC.

The CDR3 nucleotides are TGTGCCAGCAGACCCTCCGGGAATTCACCCCTCCACTTT. Translated: CASRPSGNSPLHF. The chain has TRBV6-5 and TRBJ1-6, with D unclear. Per the germline V gene, CDR1 is MNHEY and CDR2 is SVGAGI. The V end lost 6 bases, the J end lost 7 bases, and 10 bases lay between the germline ends. There are 13 residues in the CDR3.

This clone showed up just a few times. The rearrangement uses TRBV27 and TRBJ1-2, with D possibly TRBD1 on 5 matching bases. Per germline, CDR1 MNHEY and CDR2 SMNVEV (reference sequence). The CDR3 spans 14 residues. V lost 5 bases and J lost 2, with 12 bases in between. The CDR3: CASSPVTDNYGYTF. CDR3 nucleotide sequence: TGTGCCAGCAGTCCCGTGACAGACAACTATGGCTACACCTTC.